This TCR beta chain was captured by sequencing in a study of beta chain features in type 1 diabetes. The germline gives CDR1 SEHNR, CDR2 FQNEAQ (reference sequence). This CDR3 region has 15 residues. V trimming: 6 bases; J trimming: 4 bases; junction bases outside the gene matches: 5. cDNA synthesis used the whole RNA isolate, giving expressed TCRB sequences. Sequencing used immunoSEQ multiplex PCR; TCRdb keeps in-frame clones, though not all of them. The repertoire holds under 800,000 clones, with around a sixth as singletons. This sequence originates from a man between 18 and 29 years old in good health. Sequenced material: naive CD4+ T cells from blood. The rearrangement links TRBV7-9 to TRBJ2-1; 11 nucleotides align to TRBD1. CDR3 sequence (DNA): TGTGCCAGCAGGTCCTGGGACAGGGGGTACAATGAGCAGTTCTTC. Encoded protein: CASRSWDRGYNEQFF.